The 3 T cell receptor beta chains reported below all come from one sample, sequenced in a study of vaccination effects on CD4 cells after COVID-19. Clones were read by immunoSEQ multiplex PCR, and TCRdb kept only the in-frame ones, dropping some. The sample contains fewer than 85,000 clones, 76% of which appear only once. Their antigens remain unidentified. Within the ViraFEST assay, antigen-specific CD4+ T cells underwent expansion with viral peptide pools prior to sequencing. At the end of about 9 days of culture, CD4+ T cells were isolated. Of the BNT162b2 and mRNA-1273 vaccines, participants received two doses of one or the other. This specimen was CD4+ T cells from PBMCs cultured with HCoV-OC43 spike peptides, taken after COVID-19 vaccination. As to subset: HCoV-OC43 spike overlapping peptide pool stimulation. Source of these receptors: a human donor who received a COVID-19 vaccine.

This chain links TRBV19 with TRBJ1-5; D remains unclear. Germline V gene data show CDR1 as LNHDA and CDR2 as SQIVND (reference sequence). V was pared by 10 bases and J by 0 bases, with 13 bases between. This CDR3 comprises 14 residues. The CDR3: CATQGGYSNQPQHF. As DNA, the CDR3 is TGTGCCACCCAAGGAGGGTATAGCAATCAGCCCCAGCATTTT.

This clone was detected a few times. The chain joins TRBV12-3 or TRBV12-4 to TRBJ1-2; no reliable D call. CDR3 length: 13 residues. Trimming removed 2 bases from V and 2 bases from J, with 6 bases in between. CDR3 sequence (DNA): TGTGCCAGCAGTTTACACAGCAACTATGGCTACACCTTC. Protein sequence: CASSLHSNYGYTF.

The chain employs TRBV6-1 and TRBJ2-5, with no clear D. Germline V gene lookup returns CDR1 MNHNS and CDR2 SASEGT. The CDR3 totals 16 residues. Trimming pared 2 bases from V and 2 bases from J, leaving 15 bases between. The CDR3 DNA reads TGTGCCAGCAGTGAACCGAGAGCGATGGGACAAGAGACCCAGTACTTC. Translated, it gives CASSEPRAMGQETQYF.